Following are 27 T cell receptor beta chains from one sample sequenced in a study of blood T cell repertoires in COVID-19. Sequencing used immunoSEQ multiplex PCR; TCRdb keeps in-frame clones, though not all of them. This sample yields more than 70,000 clones, of which 86% are seen a single time; over 15% belongs to the top ten. The sample comprised peripheral blood. The receptors originated from a woman of 80 years or more with acute or convalescent COVID-19.

The gene calls are TRBV6-5 and TRBJ1-5, with D uncertain. With 8 bases removed from V and 0 bases from J, the gap between germline ends came to 11 bases. Germline values: CDR1 MNHEY, CDR2 SVGAGI. There are 14 residues in the CDR3. CDR3 coding DNA: TGTGCCAGCCGGGTGTCGTATAGCAATCAGCCCCAGCATTTT. Its translation is CASRVSYSNQPQHF.

This chain connects TRBV28 to TRBJ1-4, with D unclear. Trimming removed 6 bases from V and 8 bases from J, with 16 bases in between. Germline V gene data show CDR1 as MDHEN and CDR2 as SYDVKM. The CDR3 covers 14 residues. The CDR3: CASRSPSPSEKLFF. The CDR3 DNA reads TGTGCCAGCAGGAGCCCCTCTCCAAGCGAAAAACTGTTTTTT.

The chain employs TRBV18 and TRBJ1-1; 9 nucleotides match TRBD1. The CDR3 totals 13 residues. The germline gives CDR1 KGHSH, CDR2 LQKENI. V gave up 6 bases and J gave up 7 bases; unmatched junction bases: 6. CDR3 nucleotide sequence: TGTGCCAGCTCCCGGGACAGGGAGGTTGAAGCTTTCTTT. Translation gives CASSRDREVEAFF.

The chain recombines TRBV18 with TRBJ1-4, with 10 bases identical to TRBD1. V was pared by 5 bases and J by 0 bases, with 6 bases of the junction left unmatched. The germline CDR1 and CDR2 sequences are KGHSH and LQKENI. This CDR3 contains 17 residues. The CDR3 coding sequence is TGTGCCAGCTCAACAAGGGACAGGGGCGCAACTAATGAAAAACTGTTTTTT. Protein sequence: CASSTRDRGATNEKLFF.

The genes are TRBV13 and TRBJ1-4, with D perhaps matching TRBD1 (5 bases). The CDR3 covers 14 residues. Trimming pared 5 bases from V and 7 bases from J, leaving 14 bases between. Germline V gene lookup returns CDR1 PRHDT and CDR2 FYEKMQ (reference sequence). CDR3 bases: TGTGCCAGCAGCCTGGCGGGACGCAGTGAAAAACTGTTTTTT. It encodes CASSLAGRSEKLFF.

The chain couples TRBV6-5 to TRBJ2-1; no definite D call. This CDR3 is 14 amino acids long. The V end lost 6 bases, the J end lost 0 bases, and 9 bases lay between the germline ends. CDR1 and CDR2 from the germline V gene are MNHEY and SVGAGI. The CDR3, as DNA: TGTGCCAGCAGGAGCCTAAGCTCCTACAATGAGCAGTTCTTC. Translating it yields CASRSLSSYNEQFF.

This chain connects TRBV4-1 to TRBJ1-1; 8 nucleotides line up with TRBD1. This CDR3 has 13 amino acids. Germline values: CDR1 MGHRA, CDR2 YSYEKL. J lost 8 bases, V lost 4 bases, and 6 bases had no gene match. This chain's CDR3 is CASSPFWTGEAFF. The CDR3 bases are TGCGCCAGCAGCCCCTTCTGGACAGGGGAAGCTTTCTTT.

V is TRBV9 and J is TRBJ1-4, with D possibly being TRBD1 (6 bases). CDR3 length equals 15 residues. The V end was cut by 0 bases, the J end by 8 bases, with 14 bases between. CDR1 is SGDLS and CDR2 is YYNGEE in the germline V gene. The CDR3 region has the DNA TGTGCCAGCAGCGTAGCCCCAGGGGCCTCGGAAAAACTGTTTTTT. Its protein product is CASSVAPGASEKLFF. Based on the CDR3 plus reference TRBV9 and TRBJ1-4, the full variable domain is DSGVTQTPKHLITATGQRVTLRCSPRSGDLSVYWYQQSLDQGLQFLIQYYNGEERAKGNILERFSAQQFPDLHSELNLSSLELGDSALYFCASSVAPGASEKLFFGSGTQLSVL.

The chain has TRBV4-2 and TRBJ1-1; D may be TRBD1 (5 bases). The CDR3 contains 14 residues. Germline V gene lookup returns CDR1 LGHNA and CDR2 YNFKEQ. With 1 base removed from V and 10 bases from J, the gap between germline ends came to 16 bases. The CDR3 coding sequence is TGTGCCAGCAGCCAAGGCGCCGACAGTCGGGCAGCTTTCTTT. Its translation is CASSQGADSRAAFF.

CDR3 protein: CASSGGRDSPLHF. CDR3 sequence (DNA): TGTGCCAGCTCCGGGGGTAGGGATTCACCCCTCCACTTT. V is TRBV18 and J is TRBJ1-6; the D gene is possibly TRBD1 (5 bases). Trimming took off 6 bases at V and 8 bases at J, with 11 bases between the two ends. This CDR3 has 13 residues. The germline gives CDR1 KGHSH, CDR2 LQKENI. The full variable domain, with the rest looked up from reference TRBV18 and TRBJ1-6, is NAGVMQNPRHLVRRRGQEARLRCSPMKGHSHVYWYRQLPEEGLKFMVYLQKENIIDESGMPKERFSAEFPKEGPSILRIQQVVRGDSAAYFCASSGGRDSPLHFGNGTRLTVT.

This rearrangement joins TRBV5-6 to TRBJ2-7; TRBD1 aligns across 10 bases. J gave up 5 bases and V 1 base, and 6 bases lay outside the gene matches. Germline loops: CDR1 SGHDT, CDR2 YYEEEE. CDR3 length: 15 residues. The CDR3 DNA reads TGTGCCAGCAGCTTGAGCCGGACAGGGGGAGACGAGCAGTACTTC. Amino acids: CASSLSRTGGDEQYF.

The CDR3 sequence: CASRGRVYEQYF. In nucleotides, the CDR3 is TGTGCCAGTAGGGGCAGGGTCTACGAGCAGTACTTC. The chain carries TRBV19 and TRBJ2-7, with a tentative D call TRBD1 (5 bases). The V gene lost 6 bases and the J gene lost 3 bases, with 9 bases spanning the gap. The CDR3 runs 12 residues. CDR1 LNHDA and CDR2 SQIVND come from the germline V gene (reference sequence).

In DNA, the CDR3 is TGTGCCAGCAACACGGGGGGCCACACAGATACGCAGTATTTT. It codes for CASNTGGHTDTQYF. This sequence joins TRBV9 and TRBJ2-3, with D possibly being TRBD2 (7 bases). The CDR3 is made up of 14 amino acids. Germline values: CDR1 SGDLS, CDR2 YYNGEE. Trimming took off 6 bases at V and 2 bases at J, with 13 bases between the two ends.

The V call is TRBV5-1, the J call TRBJ1-2, with 7 bases fitting TRBD1. The J segment lost 2 bases and the V segment lost 0 bases, leaving 1 base of the junction unmatched. The CDR3 has 14 amino acids. Germline CDR1 and CDR2: SGHRS and YFSETQ. CDR3 nucleotides: TGCGCCAGCAGCTTGGAGACAGGGAACTATGGCTACACCTTC. Translated, it gives CASSLETGNYGYTF.

The gene calls are TRBV9 and TRBJ2-7, with TRBD2 as a possible D gene (6 bases). Germline-derived CDR1 and CDR2 are SGDLS and YYNGEE. The CDR3 spans 14 residues. Trimming stripped 0 bases from V and 5 bases from J, with 12 bases between. Here the CDR3 DNA reads TGTGCCAGCAGCGTAGGTTGGGGAGGCGACGAGCAGTACTTC. This gives the protein CASSVGWGGDEQYF.

The V call is TRBV2, the J call TRBJ2-3; 13 bases match TRBD2. J lost 5 bases, V lost 6 bases, and 8 bases had no gene match. Germline CDR1 and CDR2: SNHLY and FYNNEI. The CDR3 extends over 16 amino acids. The CDR3 DNA sequence: TGTGCCAGCAGGGCACTAGCGGGGGGGCTGGGAGATACGCAGTATTTT. Translating it yields CASRALAGGLGDTQYF.

This clone was counted once. The chain joins TRBV25-1 to TRBJ2-5, with a possible D match to TRBD2 (6 bases). The CDR3 extends over 15 amino acids. V lost 1 base and J lost 7, with 16 bases in between. Germline CDR1 reads MGHDK; CDR2 reads SYGVNS. In DNA, the CDR3 is TGTGCCAGCAGTGAATTGGGGGGTTTGGCGGGGACCCAGTACTTC. Translation gives CASSELGGLAGTQYF.

The V gene is TRBV15, the J gene TRBJ1-4; perhaps TRBD1 as D (6 bases). V lost 1 base and J lost 7, with 16 bases in between. Per the germline V gene, CDR1 is LNHNV and CDR2 is YYDKDF (reference sequence). This CDR3 has 16 amino acids. In DNA form, the CDR3 reads TGTGCCACCAGCAGAGGAGGGACGCAGGGGACTGAAAAACTGTTTTTT. Translating it yields CATSRGGTQGTEKLFF.

The chain combines TRBV19 with TRBJ1-4, with no clear D. The CDR3 totals 13 residues. Germline loops: CDR1 LNHDA, CDR2 SQIVND (reference sequence). V lost 3 bases, J lost 8 bases, and 10 bases lay in between. CDR3 protein: CASSIRGMEKLFF. The CDR3 DNA reads as TGTGCCAGTAGTATCCGGGGAATGGAAAAACTGTTTTTT.

This sequence joins TRBV27 and TRBJ2-5; 8 bases map to TRBD1. Germline CDR1 MNHEY, CDR2 SMNVEV (reference sequence). The length of the CDR3 is 15 residues. V dropped 5 bases and J dropped 5; count of bases not matched to a gene: 10. As DNA, the CDR3 is TGTGCCAGCAGTCCCTGGACAGGGCTCGTGGAGACCCAGTACTTC. Its translation is CASSPWTGLVETQYF.

Only one count was recorded for this clone. The chain links TRBV20-1 to TRBJ2-2; D possibly corresponds to TRBD2 (6 bases). CDR3 size: 11 residues. Trimming left V 6 bases short and J 7 bases short, with 9 bases between. Germline V CDR1 and CDR2: DFQATT, SNEGSKA (reference sequence). CDR3 DNA: TGCAGTGCCCGCGGGGTCGGGGAGCTGTTTTTT. Amino acids: CSARGVGELFF.

The rearrangement uses TRBV7-2 and TRBJ1-2; D is perhaps TRBD1 (5 bases). Germline V gene data show CDR1 as SGHTA and CDR2 as FQGNSA. The V end was cut by 1 base, the J end by 7 bases, with 13 bases between. The CDR3 is 14 amino acids. In nucleotides, the CDR3 is TGTGCCAGCAGCTTAGATTCAGGGATTCTTGGCTACACCTTC. Protein: CASSLDSGILGYTF.

The DNA for the CDR3 is TGTGCCAGCAGCCGGGACAGGGTCGTTTCCTACGAGCAGTACTTC. Protein: CASSRDRVVSYEQYF. This chain links TRBV11-1 with TRBJ2-7; 9 bases map to TRBD1. Per germline, CDR1 SGHAT and CDR2 FQDESV (reference sequence). With V trimmed by 5 bases and J by 1 base, 6 bases remained unmatched. The length of the CDR3 is 15 residues.

The chain is built from TRBV6-6 and TRBJ2-2, with 10 bases matching TRBD1. CDR1 and CDR2 (germline): MNHNY, SVGAGI (reference sequence). The CDR3 spans 16 residues. The V and J ends lost 4 bases and 6 bases, in that order; junction bases with no gene match: 8. The CDR3 bases are TGTGCCAGCAGTTCGCCGGGACAGGGGAGTGCCGGGGAGCTGTTTTTT. As protein: CASSSPGQGSAGELFF.

This clone was detected only a few times. The V call is TRBV5-5, the J call TRBJ1-1; a possible D gene is TRBD1 (5 bases). CDR3 size: 13 residues. Deletions cut 1 base from V and 3 bases from J, with 7 bases between. Germline V gene sequence: CDR1 SGHKS, CDR2 YYEKEE (reference sequence). The CDR3 region has the DNA TGTGCCAGCAGCTTGTTAGGGGACACTGAAGCTTTCTTT. This sequence encodes CASSLLGDTEAFF. The full variable domain, with the rest looked up from reference TRBV5-5 and TRBJ1-1, is DAGVTQSPTHLIKTRGQQVTLRCSPISGHKSVSWYQQVLGQGPQFIFQYYEKEERGRGNFPDRFSARQFPNYSSELNVNALLLGDSALYLCASSLLGDTEAFFGQGTRLTVV.

The rearrangement uses TRBV28 and TRBJ2-2; 9 bases are shared with TRBD2. Germline V gene data show CDR1 as MDHEN and CDR2 as SYDVKM. Losses at the gene ends were 5 bases for V and 5 bases for J; bases not matched to a gene: 18. The CDR3 spans 19 residues. CDR3 loop: CASSPGTSFTLLETGELFF. The CDR3 bases are TGTGCCAGCAGTCCCGGGACTAGCTTTACTCTCCTGGAGACCGGGGAGCTGTTTTTT.

The chain carries TRBV19 and TRBJ2-7; 9 bases line up with TRBD1. The CDR3 has 15 residues. J lost 0 bases, V lost 6 bases, and 6 bases had no gene match. CDR1 and CDR2 from the germline V gene are LNHDA and SQIVND (reference sequence). CDR3: CASRQRQGVSYEQYF. The CDR3 DNA sequence: TGTGCCAGTAGACAACGACAGGGGGTCTCCTACGAGCAGTACTTC. The full variable domain, in which reference TRBV19 and TRBJ2-7 provide the parts outside the CDR3, is DGGITQSPKYLFRKEGQNVTLSCEQNLNHDAMYWYRQDPGQGLRLIYYSQIVNDFQKGDIAEGYSVSREKKESFPLTVTSAQKNPTAFYLCASRQRQGVSYEQYFGPGTRLTVT.